This T cell receptor beta chain was captured by sequencing in a study of shared clonotypes between healthy human individuals (TCRdb year 2020). The study in broad terms: The cohort comprised a couple of women and a few men aged 18 to 49 years. The study deeply sequenced blood TCR repertoires of five healthy adults to estimate repertoire size and the extent of clonotype sharing between individuals. To increase sequencing depth and limit assay-specific biases, different laboratories used diverse techniques to prepare libraries and sequence TCR repertoires. For each donor, CD4 naive and CD4 memory were each run on three plates, CD8 naive on two plates, and CD8 memory on one plate. Per donor, leukapheresis produced somewhere between about 0.9 and 9.5 billion PBMCs. General conclusions and limits of the study: Pairwise subsampling led to the expectation that sequencing depth would affect the degree of clonotype sharing among donors. Sampling was limited to blood, and TCR repertoires in tissue likely differ from TCR repertoires in blood. Estimated clonotype richness was generally larger for naive than for memory subsets. Because the study included a small number of donors, the genetic and exposure-history diversity represented was limited. Even with the large sequencing depth, rarefaction of the sorted-subset datasets indicated that sequencing was incomplete. Higher generation probabilities were observed for clonotypes shared by all four sorted-subset donors than for non-shared clonotypes. When several donors were compared, the shared fraction of clonotypes was about 5% for naive CD4, less than 4% for naive CD8, 2% to 2.5% for memory CD4, and 0.35% to 0.4% for memory CD8.

The donors were healthy, HIV-negative adults who had no recently reported acute infections or vaccinations. Every donor was a Caucasian adult living in Nashville, Tennessee, USA. Magnetic negative selection was used to enrich CD4+ T cells, after which naive cells were positively selected on CD45RA and the negative fraction became the memory subset. Blood was obtained by leukapheresis, after which PBMCs were separated by Ficoll-Histopaque density gradient centrifugation and cryopreserved in liquid nitrogen vapor phase. Purity and quantity of every magnetically sorted T cell population were checked by analytical flow cytometry. Genomic DNA was isolated from each sorted fraction and quantified by UV absorbance on a Nanodrop 2000c. As concerns this clone: Its binding antigen is unknown. There are no base qualities to consult, and no much larger clone falls within one base.

Using the deep immunoSEQ assay, multiplex PCR amplified TCR CDR3 regions from genomic DNA. For each cell subset, the extracted genomic DNA was distributed evenly across all wells of several immunoSEQ 96-well plates, and each plate served as one replicate. For sorted subsets, around 0.2 ug genomic DNA, equal to tens of thousands of T cell genomes, was loaded into each replicate PCR. The purified libraries were quantified using a Qubit 3.0 fluorometer, sized with a Bioanalyzer 2100, and then quantified again using the KAPA Library Quantification kit. Each immunoSEQ 96-well plate was sequenced on its own single-read 150-cycle Illumina NextSeq 550 flow cell. As for how the authors treated the data: Because the immunoSEQ output held only junctional sequences and lacked quality scores, the filtering could not match the filtering applied to full-length reads. Sequences were annotated with PyIR, a Python wrapper for IgBLAST v1.9, and V/J genes and CDR3 were assigned using IMGT germline references. Reads were filtered out if the reads had weak V/J assignments (E-value above 1e-6), no CDR3, stop codons, out-of-frame junctions, or ambiguous translated residues. V3J clonotypes were defined by identical inferred V gene, J gene, and CDR3 amino acid sequence. To compute the percentage overlap between repertoires, the number of shared unique clonotypes was divided by the size of the smaller repertoire. RTK rarefaction, the Chao1 estimator, and Recon v2.1 estimates of unobserved clonotypes were used to assess repertoire richness. OLGA was used to compute generation probabilities for all TCRbeta clonotypes that the gDNA method yielded from a few donors. TCRdb retrieved this table from immuneACCESS and kept in-frame rearrangements only. Not all clones are present; in checked studies, unresolved V genes account for under half, and no reason is known for the remainder. V and J calls and clone size come straight from that table; D and trimming were deduced from the DNA. This sample gives 850,000 to 1,100,000 clones in total; approximately 80% of them show up just once. In total, the top ten clones hold more than 0.85% of the sample.

The receptor was derived from a man between 18 and 35 years old in good health. Some clones in this sample may be carry-over from other donors' samples. The specimen sequenced was memory CD4+ T cells from PBMCs. Reading the label with the study, this specimen's cell subset or site is: CD45RA-negative fraction.

The DNA sequence reads TGTGCCAGTAGTACCCAGGGAACCGCTGAAGCTTTCTTT. The encoded protein is CASSTQGTAEAFF. The rearranged chain carries TRBV19 and TRBJ1-1; the D gene is perhaps TRBD1, on 5 matching bases. Inclusive of the bounding cysteine and phenylalanine, the CDR3 is 13 residues long. Of all the DNA, just the CDR3 is kept, 39 bases in frame from base 1. The V end loses 4 bases and the J end loses 6 bases, and a stretch of 12 bases separates them. CDR1 LNHDA and CDR2 SQIVND were looked up in the germline V gene (reference sequence).